This T cell receptor beta chain comes out of a study of T cells in localized non-small cell lung cancer. Study observations and caveats: There was higher T cell clonality in uninvolved adjacent lung than in tumor, and it was highest there. For the top 100 tumor clones, a median roughly 56 also appeared in adjacent lung.

Here immunoSEQ multiplex PCR was the method, and the copy in TCRdb shows in-frame clones only, minus some. The sample has about 19,000 clones, around 90% seen once. Notes on this clone: No antigen is known for it.

The CDR3 is 17 amino acids. In germline, CDR1 is SGHVS, CDR2 FNYEAQ. V was shortened by 5 bases and J by 0 bases, with 16 bases between the two germline ends. This sequence originates from a woman aged 35-75 years with stage I lung adenocarcinoma. Sequenced here: peripheral blood, sampled before any cancer treatment. The rearrangement uses TRBV7-6 and TRBJ2-2; TRBD2 might be the D (5 bases). CDR3 nucleotides: TGTGCCAGCAGCCCCAGGTGGAGAGCGGCGAACACCGGGGAGCTGTTTTTT. Translation gives CASSPRWRAANTGELFF.